The 26 T cell receptor beta chains in this list originate from one sample, sequenced in a study of blood T cell repertoires in COVID-19. The method was immunoSEQ multiplex PCR; TCRdb's version includes in-frame clones alone and lacks a portion of them. There are 150,000 to 160,000 clones in the sample; 65% to 90% occur only once, and about 12% lies in the top ten. The sequencing sample was made of peripheral blood. The receptors stem from a woman in her sixties or seventies with COVID-19, enrolled during active disease.

This chain uses TRBV5-1 with TRBJ1-2, with 9 positions matching TRBD1. Germline-derived CDR1 and CDR2 are SGHRS and YFSETQ. The CDR3 runs 16 residues. Germline trimming cut 4 bases from V and 6 bases from J; bases unmatched to any gene: 13. CDR3 loop: CASSRGDREVFHGYTF. The DNA for the CDR3 is TGCGCCAGCAGCCGGGGGGACAGGGAAGTCTTCCATGGCTACACCTTC.

V and J are TRBV29-1 and TRBJ2-5; D is undetermined. This CDR3 is built from 11 residues. Germline V gene data show CDR1 as SQVTM and CDR2 as ANQGSEA. V lost 6 bases and J 2 bases, leaving 7 bases between the germline ends. CDR3 sequence reads: CSVDWQETQYF. In DNA, the CDR3 is TGCAGCGTCGACTGGCAAGAGACCCAGTACTTC.

The chain has TRBV6-6 and TRBJ2-7; perhaps TRBD2 as D (5 bases). V lost 5 bases and J 0 bases, leaving 14 bases between the germline ends. The CDR3 sequence is 15 residues long. CDR1 and CDR2 (germline): MNHNY, SVGAGI (reference sequence). The CDR3 spells CASSPLAQTSYEQYF. The CDR3 DNA reads TGTGCCAGCAGTCCCCTAGCCCAGACCTCCTACGAGCAGTACTTC.

This sequence joins TRBV2 and TRBJ2-3, with a possible D match to TRBD1 (6 bases). The CDR3 is made up of 14 amino acids. The V end was cut by 2 bases, the J end by 6 bases, with 12 bases between. Germline V lookup: CDR1 SNHLY, CDR2 FYNNEI. Written as DNA, the CDR3 is TGTGCCAGCAGTGAACAGGGGATAGGGGATACGCAGTATTTT. The encoded protein is CASSEQGIGDTQYF.

J is TRBJ1-1 and V is TRBV12-5; TRBD1 agrees at 9 bases. The J segment lost 7 bases and the V segment lost 1 base, leaving 7 bases of the junction unmatched. The CDR3 is 15 amino acids. CDR1 and CDR2 (germline): LGHNT, FRNRAP. CDR3 loop: CASGLGPGTGSEAFF. The CDR3 DNA sequence: TGTGCTAGTGGTTTGGGACCCGGGACAGGGAGTGAAGCTTTCTTT.

This clone was detected only a few times. The chain recombines TRBV20-1 with TRBJ1-2, with 12 bases identical to TRBD1. This CDR3 has 15 amino acids. Germline assignment: CDR1 DFQATT and CDR2 SNEGSKA (reference sequence). With 3 bases clipped from V and 6 bases from J, the junction kept 8 bases outside the gene matches. The CDR3 nucleotides are TGCAGTGCTAGTCGACTTGGGACAGGGGGCGATGGCTACACCTTC. Translation gives CSASRLGTGGDGYTF.

This chain uses TRBV6-2 or TRBV6-3 with TRBJ2-7, with 8 bases aligning to TRBD1. Germline V lookup: CDR1 MNHEY, CDR2 SVGEGT. Trimming cost V 0 bases and J 1 base; bases outside gene matches: 8. The CDR3 has 17 residues. This CDR3 reads CASSYSKTGVQSYEQYV. The CDR3 bases are TGTGCCAGCAGTTACTCGAAGACAGGGGTACAATCCTACGAGCAGTACGTC.

This chain connects TRBV5-6 to TRBJ2-7, with 9 positions matching TRBD2. The V segment lost 1 base and the J segment 3 bases; nucleotides outside the gene matches: 8. Germline V lookup: CDR1 SGHDT, CDR2 YYEEEE. CDR3 length equals 16 residues. In nucleotides, the CDR3 is TGTGCCAGCAGCTTGCGGTCTAGCGGGACTTACTACGAGCAGTACTTC. Translation gives CASSLRSSGTYYEQYF.

This sequence joins TRBV18 and TRBJ1-5; 9 bases are a match to TRBD1. Germline V gene data show CDR1 as KGHSH and CDR2 as LQKENI. V shed 6 bases, J shed 3 bases, and the junction held 6 bases outside the gene matches. This CDR3 has 15 residues. For the CDR3, the DNA is TGTGCCAGCTCTTCGAGGACAGGGGACAATCAGCCCCAGCATTTT. It codes for CASSSRTGDNQPQHF. The full variable domain, rest sourced from reference TRBV18 and TRBJ1-5, is NAGVMQNPRHLVRRRGQEARLRCSPMKGHSHVYWYRQLPEEGLKFMVYLQKENIIDESGMPKERFSAEFPKEGPSILRIQQVVRGDSAAYFCASSSRTGDNQPQHFGDGTRLSIL.

The chain couples TRBV4-2 to TRBJ2-1; 11 nucleotides align to TRBD2. The CDR3 loop spans 15 amino acids. V shed 4 bases, J shed 6 bases, and the junction held 5 bases outside the gene matches. Germline V CDR1 and CDR2: LGHNA, YNFKEQ. The CDR3 DNA reads TGTGCCAGCAGCCTAGCGGGAGGGCAATTCAATGAGCAGTTCTTC. Translation gives CASSLAGGQFNEQFF.

The gene calls are TRBV11-2 and TRBJ2-3; weak D call: TRBD1 (5 bases). Between the trimmed V and J ends, which lost 5 bases and 0 bases, there was a span of 12 bases. This CDR3 is built from 15 residues. Germline V CDR1 and CDR2: SGHAT, FQNNGV. The CDR3: CASSLQGSSTDTQYF. CDR3 in DNA: TGTGCCAGCAGCCTCCAGGGTAGTAGCACAGATACGCAGTATTTT.

The table lists this clone with a few counts. This sequence joins TRBV6-1 and TRBJ1-2, with 7 bases that match TRBD1. The CDR3 is made up of 15 amino acids. Unmatched junction bases numbered 11, after V lost 3 bases and J lost 7 bases. Germline CDR1 is MNHNS and CDR2 is SASEGT. The CDR3 nucleotides are TGTGCCAGCAGTGATATGGGACAGCGGCGGGGTGGCTACACCTTC. This gives the protein CASSDMGQRRGGYTF.

A word on this clone: At the DNA level, this CDR3 is encoded by other sequences in the same sample as well. This chain links TRBV5-1 with TRBJ2-5, with 14 bases fitting TRBD2. Germline CDR1 reads SGHRS; CDR2 reads YFSETQ. Germline trimming cut 0 bases from V and 1 base from J; bases unmatched to any gene: 2. The CDR3 runs to 17 residues. CDR3 in DNA: TGCGCCAGCAGCTTGGCAGGACTAGCGGGGGGCCAAGAGACCCAGTACTTC. Its protein product is CASSLAGLAGGQETQYF.

The chain recombines TRBV12-5 with TRBJ1-3, with a tentative D call TRBD1 (5 bases). The ends were cut back, 3 bases at V and 0 bases at J, with 12 bases in the middle. The CDR3 sequence is 16 residues long. CDR1 is LGHNT, CDR2 FRNRAP, per germline. The chain's CDR3 is CASGFSGHNSGNTIYF. The CDR3 DNA is TGTGCTAGTGGTTTCTCAGGACACAACTCTGGAAACACCATATATTTT.

CDR3 DNA sequence: TGTGCCAGCAGCGCAGTCCAGGAGGTCGGCTACACCTTC. Translation gives CASSAVQEVGYTF. The rearrangement joins TRBV6-5 to TRBJ1-2, with unresolved D. The CDR3 loop spans 13 amino acids. V was cut by 6 bases and J by 8 bases, with 16 bases left in between. Germline values: CDR1 MNHEY, CDR2 SVGAGI.

The chain couples TRBV5-6 to TRBJ2-1, with 9 positions matching TRBD1. This CDR3 has 16 amino acids. Germline CDR1 and CDR2: SGHDT and YYEEEE. Trimming cost V 1 base and J 8 bases; bases outside gene matches: 10. The CDR3 nucleotides read TGTGCCAGCAGCTTGATGGACAGGGGACTTTCGGATGAGCAGTTCTTC. Its protein product is CASSLMDRGLSDEQFF.

The chain carries TRBV5-4 and TRBJ2-5, with a possible D match to TRBD2 (6 bases). Per germline, CDR1 SGHNT and CDR2 YYREEE (reference sequence). V was cut by 6 bases and J by 3 bases, with 15 bases left in between. The CDR3 has 14 amino acids. The chain's CDR3 is CASTPAGGEETQYF. DNA for the CDR3: TGTGCCAGCACCCCCGCAGGAGGGGAAGAGACCCAGTACTTC. The variable domain in full, with the rest retrieved from reference TRBV5-4 and TRBJ2-5, is ETGVTQSPTHLIKTRGQQVTLRCSSQSGHNTVSWYQQALGQGPQFIFQYYREEENGRGNFPPRFSGLQFPNYSSELNVNALELDDSALYLCASTPAGGEETQYFGPGTRLLVL.

The rearrangement links TRBV9 to TRBJ2-5; 10 bases match TRBD1. The CDR3 is 14 amino acids. After removal of 3 bases from V and 5 bases from J, the junction contained 4 bases not matched to a gene. From germline, CDR1 is SGDLS and CDR2 YYNGEE. The CDR3 spells CASSAGTGAETQYF. The CDR3 DNA follows: TGTGCCAGCAGCGCCGGGACAGGGGCCGAGACCCAGTACTTC.

The chain carries TRBV24-1 and TRBJ2-1; 9 bases are a match to TRBD1. Germline-derived CDR1 and CDR2 are KGHDR and SFDVKD. This CDR3 is 17 amino acids long. V shed 4 bases, J shed 3 bases, and the junction held 9 bases outside the gene matches. The CDR3 is CATSEVTGGLLYNEQFF. In DNA form, the CDR3 reads TGTGCCACCAGTGAAGTGACAGGGGGATTGCTCTACAATGAGCAGTTCTTC.

This chain connects TRBV6-5 to TRBJ1-2; 7 bases align to TRBD1. The V segment lost 5 bases and the J segment 8 bases; nucleotides outside the gene matches: 8. CDR1 is MNHEY and CDR2 is SVGAGI in the germline V gene. CDR3 length: 13 amino acids. CDR3 DNA: TGTGCCAGCAGTATTACAGGGGAAGGAGGCTACACCTTC. As protein: CASSITGEGGYTF.

The chain links TRBV28 to TRBJ1-2, with TRBD1 matching over 9 bases. Germline values: CDR1 MDHEN, CDR2 SYDVKM. This CDR3 has 15 amino acids. Trimming took 2 bases from V and 4 from J; bases not matched to a gene: 5. The CDR3 reads CASSLGTGRSYGYTF. CDR3 coding DNA: TGTGCCAGCAGTTTAGGGACAGGGAGGTCCTATGGCTACACCTTC.

This chain links TRBV30 with TRBJ2-2; maybe TRBD2 (6 bases). The CDR3 sequence is 15 residues long. V was shortened by 1 base and J by 6 bases, with 15 bases between the two germline ends. The V gene's germline CDR1 is GTSNPN and CDR2 SVGIG (reference sequence). In nucleotides, the CDR3 is TGTGCCTGGAGTGGCCAGGGACTTTTCCCCGGGGAGCTGTTTTTT. It yields the protein CAWSGQGLFPGELFF.

This chain uses TRBV6-6 with TRBJ1-1; D possibly corresponds to TRBD1 (5 bases). V was cut by 8 bases and J by 0 bases, with 13 bases left in between. This CDR3 contains 14 residues. Germline V gene data show CDR1 as MNHNY and CDR2 as SVGAGI (reference sequence). CDR3 nucleotides: TGTGCCAGCTTCCGCGGGGCTTTGAACACTGAAGCTTTCTTT. Amino acids: CASFRGALNTEAFF.

In its sample, this clone was seen once. V and J are TRBV19 and TRBJ2-5; 8 bases line up with TRBD1. CDR3 length equals 13 residues. From germline, CDR1 is LNHDA and CDR2 SQIVND (reference sequence). V shed 6 bases and J 5 bases; nucleotides not matched to a gene: 5. CDR3 in amino acids: CASSRQGMETQYF. For the CDR3, the DNA is TGTGCCAGTAGCCGACAGGGGATGGAGACCCAGTACTTC. Together with reference TRBV19 and TRBJ2-5, the CDR3 gives the full variable domain: DGGITQSPKYLFRKEGQNVTLSCEQNLNHDAMYWYRQDPGQGLRLIYYSQIVNDFQKGDIAEGYSVSREKKESFPLTVTSAQKNPTAFYLCASSRQGMETQYFGPGTRLLVL.

This chain connects TRBV11-2 to TRBJ1-6; D gene uncertain. CDR1 and CDR2 from the germline V gene are SGHAT and FQNNGV. This CDR3 is 15 amino acids long. V was clipped by 0 bases and J by 7 bases, with 10 bases between them. The CDR3 bases are TGTGCCAGCAGCTTAGATCAGGCAGAAAATTCACCCCTCCACTTT. This sequence encodes CASSLDQAENSPLHF.

Only a few counts were recorded for this clone. V and J are TRBV18 and TRBJ1-1; perhaps TRBD1 as D (5 bases). The germline gives CDR1 KGHSH, CDR2 LQKENI. Trimming pared 3 bases from V and 4 bases from J, leaving 9 bases between. The CDR3 is 13 residues long. CDR3 sequence (DNA): TGTGCCAGCTCACCGGCCGGGGGCACTGAAGCTTTCTTT. Residues: CASSPAGGTEAFF.